This TCR beta chain came from a study of cytomegalovirus exposure and HLA in healthy donors. Study information: An early release of data contained roughly 90 million unique TCRs, which came from HLA-typed donors.

This PCR relied on a set of 60 Vbeta primers and 13 Jbeta primers. Assay used: immunoSEQ multiplex PCR; TCRdb lists only in-frame clones, some missing. The table has under 250,000 clones, 82% seen once; the top ten hold approximately 5.7%. The receptor's source is a man in his forties or fifties in good health and CMV-seropositive. Sample: PBMCs.

CDR3 sequence (DNA): TGTGCCAGCAGCTCGACAGCACCGGGCCCTCCGTATTTT. Its translation: CASSSTAPGPPYF. This chain links TRBV7-9 with TRBJ2-3; a weak D match, TRBD1 (5 bases). CDR1 SEHNR and CDR2 FQNEAQ come from the germline V gene (reference sequence). The CDR3 extends over 13 amino acids. Trimming took 4 bases from V and 14 from J, leaving 19 bases between them.